This TCR beta chain was found in a study of T cells in Graves' hyperthyroidism and ophthalmopathy. Patients aged 18 to 65 had newly diagnosed hyperthyroidism of under 2 months' duration. It was 10 ml of fresh peripheral blood that supplied the PBMCs. The study's findings and limits: In the blood, most expanded thyroid clonotypes above 0.001 appeared as well.

RNA transcripts served as the template for amplifying TCR beta CDR3 regions. With the HTBI primer set, the TCR CDR3 went through a first round of RT-PCR. TCRdb called the multiplex PCR reads again in MiXCR, with one record for every CDR3 protein. The top ten hold more than 8.5% of the sample, which has hundreds of thousands of distinct CDR3 sequences, 12% to 15% seen once. At least ten counts were recorded for this clonotype. Antigen unknown. Material for sequencing was blood. This sequence was found in a woman in her late teens or twenties with Graves' hyperthyroidism.

The CDR3 reads CASSFGTRPSQYF. CDR3 bases: TGTGCCAGCAGTTTCGGGACTCGCCCATCGCAGTATTTT. The J gene is TRBJ2-3, the V gene TRBV12-3 or TRBV12-4, with a tentative D call TRBD2 (6 bases). Trimming shortened V by 3 bases and J by 10 bases, and 14 bases separated the two germline ends. The CDR3 runs to 13 residues.